The 10 T cell receptor beta chains listed next were all sequenced from one sample in a study of human T cells and chemical hapten exposure. TCRdb recomputed calls from the RACE reads with MiXCR, one row per CDR3 protein. The data contain 360,000 or so distinct CDR3 sequences, about 6.3% of them singletons. Time point described: patch test 2, 6 weeks after DPC sensitization. Described treatment: therapeutic diphenylcyclopropenone sensitization with weekly scalp DPC. The source was whole blood, collected in connection with sensitization to the hapten diphenylcyclopropenone (DPC). These receptors all come from a woman under 30 with alopecia areata. Some clones in this sample may be carry-over from other donors' samples.

The chain uses TRBV7-9 and TRBJ1-2; 8 nucleotides line up with TRBD1. This CDR3 contains 16 residues. Trimming at V came to 4 bases and at J to 3 bases, leaving 10 bases not matched to a gene. CDR1 SEHNR and CDR2 FQNEAQ come from the germline V gene (reference sequence). The CDR3 is CASSSRTGKGDYGYTF. Written as DNA, the CDR3 is TGTGCCAGCAGCTCACGGACAGGGAAGGGGGACTATGGCTACACCTTC. The full variable domain, with the rest looked up from reference TRBV7-9 and TRBJ1-2, is DTGVSQNPRHKITKRGQNVTFRCDPISEHNRLYWYRQTLGQGPEFLTYFQNEAQLEKSRLLSDRFSAERPKGSFSTLEIQRTEQGDSAMYLCASSSRTGKGDYGYTFGSGTRLTVV.

The rearrangement links TRBV6-2 or TRBV6-3 to TRBJ2-3; TRBD2 matches 13 bases. CDR1 and CDR2 (germline): MNHEY, SVGEGT. The CDR3 is 18 residues long. V was clipped by 6 bases and J by 2 bases; unmatched bases: 11. CDR3 protein: CASSNPALAGGFTDTQYF. The CDR3 region has the DNA TGTGCCAGCAGCAACCCCGCACTAGCGGGGGGGTTCACAGATACGCAGTATTTT.

There are many counts of this clonotype. The chain recombines TRBV5-5 with TRBJ2-1; TRBD2 agrees at 7 bases. Trimming at V came to 4 bases and at J to 10 bases, leaving 2 bases not matched to a gene. CDR3 length: 11 residues. The germline V gene encodes CDR1 SGHKS and CDR2 YYEKEE (reference sequence). The CDR3 loop is CASSILAEQFF. DNA of the CDR3: TGTGCCAGCAGCATACTAGCGGAGCAGTTCTTC. Supplemented by reference TRBV5-5 and TRBJ2-1, the full variable domain reads DAGVTQSPTHLIKTRGQQVTLRCSPISGHKSVSWYQQVLGQGPQFIFQYYEKEERGRGNFPDRFSARQFPNYSSELNVNALLLGDSALYLCASSILAEQFFGPGTRLTVL.

The chain has TRBV4-3 and TRBJ2-5; D gene ambiguous. Trimming left V 2 bases short and J 6 bases short, with 16 bases between. CDR3 length: 15 residues. The germline V gene has CDR1 LGHNA and CDR2 YSLEER. The CDR3 coding sequence is TGCGCCAGCAGCCAATGGGTCTCCCAACGGAAGACCCAGTACTTC. Translation gives CASSQWVSQRKTQYF.

This clonotype was counted at least ten times. This chain uses TRBV12-3 or TRBV12-4 with TRBJ2-2; tentatively, D is TRBD1 or TRBD2 (6 bases each). There are 15 residues in the CDR3. V lost 6 bases and J lost 6, with 17 bases in between. The CDR3 DNA follows: TGTGCCAGCAGAATCCCCATGGGGGGCGCCGGGGAGCTGTTTTTT. The encoded protein is CASRIPMGGAGELFF.

This clonotype was counted at least ten times. The chain combines TRBV6-5 with TRBJ1-6, with a tentative D call TRBD1 (5 bases). Germline CDR1 MNHEY, CDR2 SVGAGI. V lost 5 bases and J 8 bases, leaving 13 bases between the germline ends. The length of the CDR3 is 14 residues. This CDR3 is CASSPWGGDSPLHF. CDR3 DNA: TGTGCCAGCAGTCCCTGGGGGGGTGATTCACCCCTCCACTTT.

The chain uses TRBV7-9 and TRBJ2-1; D gene uncertain. The V end was cut by 3 bases, the J end by 8 bases, with 8 bases between. Germline CDR1 SEHNR, CDR2 FQNEAQ (reference sequence). CDR3 length: 12 amino acids. The CDR3 protein is CASSFVHDEQFF. CDR3 coding DNA: TGTGCCAGCAGCTTTGTTCACGATGAGCAGTTCTTC. The entire variable domain, with the rest obtained from reference TRBV7-9 and TRBJ2-1, is as follows: DTGVSQNPRHKITKRGQNVTFRCDPISEHNRLYWYRQTLGQGPEFLTYFQNEAQLEKSRLLSDRFSAERPKGSFSTLEIQRTEQGDSAMYLCASSFVHDEQFFGPGTRLTVL.

This chain connects TRBV4-2 to TRBJ2-1; a possible D gene is TRBD2 (5 bases). The V gene's germline CDR1 is LGHNA and CDR2 YNFKEQ. V was trimmed by 1 base and J by 9 bases, leaving 19 bases between them. The CDR3 has 16 amino acids. In nucleotides, the CDR3 is TGTGCCAGCAGCCAAGTTAGGGAGAAATCCCCCGGTGAGCAGTTCTTC. It is translated as CASSQVREKSPGEQFF.

This clonotype was seen repeatedly, ten times or more. CDR3: CASGLNAKDSPLSGNTIYF. Written as DNA, the CDR3 is TGTGCTAGTGGTCTCAACGCGAAGGACTCCCCACTCTCTGGAAACACCATATATTTT. J is TRBJ1-3 and V is TRBV12-5; D not resolved. The V gene lost 5 bases and the J gene lost 0 bases, with 23 bases spanning the gap. From germline, CDR1 is LGHNT and CDR2 FRNRAP. This CDR3 is 19 amino acids long.

This clonotype was counted only a few times. The V and J genes are TRBV10-3 and TRBJ2-1; the match to TRBD2 covers 7 bases. Germline trimming cut 2 bases from V and 0 bases from J; bases unmatched to any gene: 1. The germline V gene encodes CDR1 ENHRY and CDR2 SYGVKD. The CDR3 has 15 residues. Written as DNA, the CDR3 is TGTGCCATCAGTGAGACGGGGGGCTCCTACAATGAGCAGTTCTTC. Amino acid sequence: CAISETGGSYNEQFF.